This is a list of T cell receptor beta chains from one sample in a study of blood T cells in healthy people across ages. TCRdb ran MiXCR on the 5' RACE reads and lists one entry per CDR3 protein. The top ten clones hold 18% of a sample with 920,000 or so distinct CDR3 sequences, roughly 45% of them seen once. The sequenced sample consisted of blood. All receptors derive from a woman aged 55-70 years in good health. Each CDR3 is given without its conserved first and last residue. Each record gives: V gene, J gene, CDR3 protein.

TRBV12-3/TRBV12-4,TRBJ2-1,ASSLSGRSSYNEQF
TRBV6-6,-,ASSSFATDEQY
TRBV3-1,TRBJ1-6,ASSQMPTVGGSPLH
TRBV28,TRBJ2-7,ASRPDRASYEQY
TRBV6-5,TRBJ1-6,ASSYSPVGSSSYNSPLH
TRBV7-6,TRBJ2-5,ASSLGRDSPEETQY
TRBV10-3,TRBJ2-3,AISEKTGGKDTQY
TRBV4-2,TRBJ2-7,ASSPSGTSGSSEQY
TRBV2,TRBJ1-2,ASKWDRGDYGYT
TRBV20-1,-,SAGPQREYNEQY
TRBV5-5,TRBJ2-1,ASSFVTYNEQF
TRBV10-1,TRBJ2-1,ASSVKREGEQF
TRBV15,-,ATSRDLGGGIETQY
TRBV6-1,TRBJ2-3,ASSRPTGTGNTDTQY
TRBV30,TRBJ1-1,AWSELDGRGTF
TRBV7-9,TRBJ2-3,ASSVEGGHTDTQY
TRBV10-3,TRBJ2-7,AIREGLAGYEQY
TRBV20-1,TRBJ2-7,SAHSGDRAFYEQY
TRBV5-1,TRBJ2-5,ASTRQGGQETQY
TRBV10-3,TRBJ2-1,AISERSSGGLTEQF
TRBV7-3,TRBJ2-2,ASSFLGGATGELF
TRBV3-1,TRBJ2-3,ASSSRLAGGPTDTQY
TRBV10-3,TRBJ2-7,ARPRRHEQY
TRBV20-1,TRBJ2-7,SASQTGTGGVYEQY
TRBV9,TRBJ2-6,ASSITGANSGANVLT
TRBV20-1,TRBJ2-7,SARVAGVREQY
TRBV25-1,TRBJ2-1,ASSETGTSSYNEQF
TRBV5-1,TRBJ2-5,ASRDTGGTNNRGAQY
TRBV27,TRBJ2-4,ASASGTSAKNIQY
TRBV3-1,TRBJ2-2,AVMKGWGTGELF
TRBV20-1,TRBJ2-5,SAVDEGETQY
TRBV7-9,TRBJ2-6,ASSPSGGGFVHSGANVLT
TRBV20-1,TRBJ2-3,SAYKYRAASTDTQY
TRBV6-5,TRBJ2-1,ASSLNTEQF
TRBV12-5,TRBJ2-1,ASGHTFHQRERYEQF
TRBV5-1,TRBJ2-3,ASSPRQGERDTQY
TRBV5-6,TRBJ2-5,ASSFSYETQY
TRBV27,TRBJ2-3,ASSLRGQGARGADTQY
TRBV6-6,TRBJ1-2,ASSLLWGDYGYT
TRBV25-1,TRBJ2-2,ASSERGRQNTGELF
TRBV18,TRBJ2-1,ASSPPLFDRGQYNEQF
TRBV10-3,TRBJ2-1,AISGIQAGSYNEQF
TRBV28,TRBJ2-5,ASTGRGSQETQY
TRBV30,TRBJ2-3,AWSDLREQDTQY
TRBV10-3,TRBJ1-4,ATRFGTENEKLF
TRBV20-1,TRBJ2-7,SASGLSYEQY
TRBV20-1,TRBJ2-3,SASTVSTDTQY
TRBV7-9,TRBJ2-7,ASRDRALGEQY